Shown below are 23 T cell receptor beta chains from a single sample sequenced in a study of blood T cell repertoires in COVID-19. TCRdb's copy holds only in-frame clones and misses some; the assay was immunoSEQ multiplex PCR. This sample has around 68,000 clones, with 70% to 85% found just once. Input material: peripheral blood. Receptors were obtained from a man at least 80 years old with active COVID-19.

The chain employs TRBV27 and TRBJ2-3, with a tentative D call TRBD1 (6 bases). The CDR3 consists of 14 residues. Trimming took 1 base from V and 7 from J, leaving 12 bases between them. CDR1 is MNHEY, CDR2 SMNVEV, per germline (reference sequence). The CDR3 DNA is TGTGCCAGCAGTTTATTGGGGGCGCAAAATACGCAGTATTTT. Translated: CASSLLGAQNTQYF.

The chain couples TRBV6-5 to TRBJ1-2; 10 bases are shared with TRBD1. This CDR3 has 13 residues. Germline trimming cut 6 bases from V and 6 bases from J; bases unmatched to any gene: 4. Germline CDR1 reads MNHEY; CDR2 reads SVGAGI. Written as DNA, the CDR3 is TGTGCCAGCAGCTTCGGGACAGGGGATGGCTACACCTTC. Translated: CASSFGTGDGYTF.

This clone has a single count. The chain uses TRBV3-1 (or the pseudogene TRBV3-2) and TRBJ2-2, with D unresolved. With 2 bases removed from V and 1 base from J, the gap between germline ends came to 14 bases. The V gene's germline CDR1 is LGHDT and CDR2 YNNKEL (reference sequence). The CDR3 has 17 amino acids. CDR3 sequence reads: CASSQTVAGLNTGELFF. The DNA of the CDR3 is TGTGCCAGCAGCCAAACAGTGGCAGGTTTGAACACCGGGGAGCTGTTTTTT.

With regard to this clone: Other DNA sequences in the sample encode the same CDR3. V is TRBV2 and J is TRBJ1-4; 7 bases fit TRBD1. Per germline, CDR1 SNHLY and CDR2 FYNNEI. V gave up 6 bases and J gave up 7 bases; unmatched junction bases: 8. The length of the CDR3 is 14 residues. CDR3 coding DNA: TGTGCCAGCAGAGAACAGGGGAAAGGTGAAAAACTGTTTTTT. Translated: CASREQGKGEKLFF. Drawing the rest from reference TRBV2 and TRBJ1-4, the complete variable domain is EPEVTQTPSHQVTQMGQEVILRCVPISNHLYFYWYRQILGQKVEFLVSFYNNEISEKSEIFDDQFSVERPDGSNFTLKIRSTKLEDSAMYFCASREQGKGEKLFFGSGTQLSVL.

V gene TRBV19 combines with J gene TRBJ1-5; 8 nucleotides align to TRBD1. Germline-derived CDR1 and CDR2 are LNHDA and SQIVND (reference sequence). CDR3 size: 17 residues. V dropped 1 base and J dropped 3; count of bases not matched to a gene: 8. In DNA, the CDR3 is TGTGCCAGTAGTATAGGTAGGACAGGGCCAGACAATCAGCCCCAGCATTTT. Protein: CASSIGRTGPDNQPQHF.

The chain joins TRBV28 to TRBJ1-5; D not certain. The CDR3 is made up of 13 amino acids. Germline loops: CDR1 MDHEN, CDR2 SYDVKM. The V end was cut by 8 bases, the J end by 7 bases, with 15 bases between. The CDR3 loop reads CASDTSGGQPQHF. CDR3 DNA sequence: TGTGCCAGCGACACCTCCGGAGGACAGCCCCAGCATTTT.

CDR3 protein: CASRGQGAWNEQFF. CDR3 DNA: TGTGCCAGCCGTGGACAGGGGGCCTGGAATGAGCAGTTCTTC. The chain links TRBV7-2 to TRBJ2-1, with 11 positions matching TRBD1. After removal of 8 bases from V and 7 bases from J, the junction contained 7 bases not matched to a gene. This CDR3 comprises 14 residues. Per germline, CDR1 SGHTA and CDR2 FQGNSA.

The chain links TRBV24-1 to TRBJ2-2; tentatively, D is TRBD1 (7 bases). Germline values: CDR1 KGHDR, CDR2 SFDVKD. The CDR3 loop spans 14 amino acids. The germline V and J ends were trimmed by 6 bases and 5 bases, with 12 bases remaining between them. CDR3 nucleotides: TGTGCCACCAGTCAGACAGGGAGGACCGGGGAGCTGTTTTTT. Translated, it gives CATSQTGRTGELFF.

The chain recombines TRBV6-2 or TRBV6-3 with TRBJ2-7, with 9 bases that match TRBD1. From germline, CDR1 is MNHEY and CDR2 SVGEGT. CDR3 size: 15 residues. V was pared by 6 bases and J by 6 bases, with 12 bases of the junction left unmatched. CDR3: CASSSPGTGRFEQYF. The CDR3 DNA follows: TGTGCCAGCAGCTCCCCCGGGACAGGGAGGTTCGAGCAGTACTTC.

The sample holds one count of this clone. DNA of the CDR3: TGCGCCAGCAGCTCCGGGACTAGCGGCTCAAATAGGAACACCGGGGAGCTGTTTTTT. Amino acid sequence: CASSSGTSGSNRNTGELFF. V usage is TRBV5-1 and J usage is TRBJ2-2; 11 positions agree with TRBD2. CDR3 size: 19 residues. J lost 1 base, V lost 3 bases, and 11 bases had no gene match. Germline V gives CDR1 SGHRS, CDR2 YFSETQ.

The chain links TRBV28 to TRBJ2-1; possibly TRBD2 for D (5 bases). CDR3 length: 15 residues. V lost 6 bases and J lost 3, with 15 bases in between. Germline CDR1 reads MDHEN; CDR2 reads SYDVKM. DNA of the CDR3: TGTGCCAGCAGCCTCCGGGATGCGGGCTACAATGAGCAGTTCTTC. This translates into CASSLRDAGYNEQFF.

The chain employs TRBV7-2 and TRBJ2-3; D is possibly TRBD2 (5 bases). The germline CDR1 and CDR2 sequences are SGHTA and FQGNSA. The ends were cut back, 5 bases at V and 6 bases at J, with 15 bases in the middle. The CDR3 runs 14 residues. The CDR3 DNA reads as TGTGCCAGCAGCCTAGGCCTCAAGCGGGATACGCAGTATTTT. Translation: CASSLGLKRDTQYF.

This chain links TRBV5-8 with TRBJ2-1; the match to TRBD1 covers 8 bases. Germline CDR1 is SGHTS and CDR2 is YDEGEE. V dropped 0 bases and J dropped 7; count of bases not matched to a gene: 9. The CDR3 covers 16 residues. CDR3 in amino acids: CASSLGWTGMGNEQFF. CDR3 nucleotides: TGTGCCAGCAGCTTGGGGTGGACAGGGATGGGGAATGAGCAGTTCTTC.

The CDR3 loop is CASSLGLANEKLFF. The CDR3 DNA reads TGTGCCAGCAGCTTAGGGCTCGCTAATGAAAAACTGTTTTTT. The chain uses TRBV7-8 and TRBJ1-4; D gene ambiguous. This CDR3 contains 14 residues. V shed 1 base and J shed 3 bases, with 6 bases lying between them. The germline gives CDR1 SGHVS, CDR2 FQNEAQ. Full variable domain (outside the CDR3, taken from reference TRBV7-8 and TRBJ1-4): GAGVSQSPRYKVAKRGQDVALRCDPISGHVSLFWYQQALGQGPEFLTYFQNEAQLDKSGLPSDRFFAERPEGSVSTLKIQRTQQEDSAVYLCASSLGLANEKLFFGSGTQLSVL.

This sequence joins TRBV12-5 and TRBJ1-6, with D hard to call. Looked up from germline, CDR1 is LGHNT and CDR2 is FRNRAP. This CDR3 comprises 15 residues. The V end lost 11 bases, the J end lost 0 bases, and 14 bases lay between the germline ends. CDR3 DNA sequence: TGTGCTCCTTCGCGACGGAGCTCCTATAATTCACCCCTCCACTTT. Translating it yields CAPSRRSSYNSPLHF.

The chain employs TRBV18 and TRBJ2-7; 7 bases match TRBD1. This CDR3 is built from 14 residues. The ends lost 2 bases at V and 3 bases at J; junction bases unmatched: 4. Germline lookup yields CDR1 KGHSH and CDR2 LQKENI. CDR3 sequence (DNA): TGTGCCAGCTCACCAAGGGGGCCTTTCTACGAGCAGTACTTC. Protein product: CASSPRGPFYEQYF.

The chain is built from TRBV6-5 and TRBJ2-7; possible D gene TRBD1, 6 bases. V was trimmed by 5 bases and J by 6 bases, leaving 17 bases between them. The CDR3 is made up of 14 amino acids. Germline-derived CDR1 and CDR2 are MNHEY and SVGAGI. The CDR3 region is CASSRSSQGVEQYF. The CDR3 DNA follows: TGTGCCAGCAGTCGGAGTTCACAGGGTGTCGAGCAGTACTTC.

This clone appeared a single time. This chain connects TRBV28 to TRBJ2-2, with 13 nucleotides matching TRBD2. The CDR3 is 15 amino acids. The trim removed 5 bases at V and 6 bases at J, leaving 3 bases unmatched. Germline V gives CDR1 MDHEN, CDR2 SYDVKM. CDR3 in DNA: TGTGCCAGCAGTAAGACTAGCGGGAGGTCCGGGGAGCTGTTTTTT. The encoded protein is CASSKTSGRSGELFF.

The genes are TRBV5-5 and TRBJ1-5; unclear D gene. Trimming left V 1 base short and J 0 bases short, with 11 bases between. Germline assignment: CDR1 SGHKS and CDR2 YYEKEE (reference sequence). This CDR3 contains 16 residues. CDR3 in DNA: TGTGCCAGCAGCTTGTTGAGCGGGGATAGCAATCAGCCCCAGCATTTT. Translated, it gives CASSLLSGDSNQPQHF.

This sequence joins TRBV14 and TRBJ1-2; 7 nucleotides agree with TRBD1. The CDR3 length is 14 residues. In germline, CDR1 is SGHDN, CDR2 FVKESK. The V gene end was trimmed by 3 bases and the J gene end by 2 bases; junction bases not matched to a gene: 3. DNA for the CDR3: TGTGCCAGCAGCCACACGACAGGGAACTATGGCTACACCTTC. Translated, it gives CASSHTTGNYGYTF. The variable domain in full, with the rest retrieved from reference TRBV14 and TRBJ1-2, is EAGVTQFPSHSVIEKGQTVTLRCDPISGHDNLYWYRRVMGKEIKFLLHFVKESKQDESGMPNNRFLAERTGGTYSTLKVQPAELEDSGVYFCASSHTTGNYGYTFGSGTRLTVV.

Notes on this clone: The junction departs from germline at one end; a sequencing error may be responsible. V and J are TRBV11-2 and TRBJ2-7; TRBD2 matches at 8 bases. This CDR3 contains 14 residues. Germline CDR1 SGHAT, CDR2 FQNNGV. CDR3 protein: CASSSVGGVLASGF. The CDR3 DNA follows: TGTGCCAGCAGCTCGGTCGGGGGGGTTTTAGCAAGCGGCTTC.

The CDR3 sequence: CASSLAANSGNTIYF. CDR3 nucleotides: TGTGCCAGCAGTCTGGCGGCCAACTCTGGAAACACCATATATTTT. The chain has TRBV28 and TRBJ1-3; D remains unclear. The CDR3 has 15 amino acids. The V gene's germline CDR1 is MDHEN and CDR2 SYDVKM. Trimming cost V 5 bases and J 0 bases, with 11 bases left between them.

The V gene is TRBV7-2, the J gene TRBJ2-7; TRBD1 agrees at 11 bases. The CDR3 length is 13 residues. V shed 3 bases, J shed 6 bases, and the junction held 1 base outside the gene matches. Germline V CDR1 and CDR2: SGHTA, FQGNSA. The DNA of the CDR3 is TGTGCCAGCAGCTTCGGGACAGGGGGCGAGCAGTACTTC. Its translation is CASSFGTGGEQYF.